This T cell receptor beta chain was identified in a study of CD8 T cells in Susac syndrome. On the study more broadly: Treatment at blood withdrawal was none, corticosteroids, or intravenous immunoglobulin alone in Susac syndrome patients.

CD8+ and CD4+ T cells taken from blood had their TCR beta sequenced. The V gene's germline CDR1 is DFQATT and CDR2 SNEGSKA (reference sequence). Trimming stripped 7 bases from V and 7 bases from J, with 14 bases between. The CDR3 runs to 13 residues. It was with random hexamers that 0.5 to 1 ug RNA was reverse transcribed. Amplification of TCR beta CDR3 spanned 54 Vbeta and 13 Jbeta via immunoSEQ multiplex PCR. TCRdb called the immunoSEQ multiplex PCR reads again in MiXCR, with one record for every CDR3 protein. Among more than 150,000 distinct CDR3 sequences listed, around 93% were seen once. The source of this sequence is a human donor with Susac syndrome. V gene TRBV20-1 combines with J gene TRBJ1-6; no reliable D call. The sample was CD8+ T cells from PBMCs. As DNA, the CDR3 is TGCAGTGGTAGGGCCGAGCCGAATTCACCCCTCCACTTT. Encoded protein: CSGRAEPNSPLHF.